These T cell receptor beta chains were read from a single sample in a study of shared clonotypes between healthy human individuals. Profiling relied on immunoSEQ multiplex PCR, and the TCRdb table lists in-frame clones only, not all of them. The repertoire has millions of clones, about 95% of them found once; the top ten carry 1.1%. Input material: naive CD8+ T cells sorted from blood. The source is a man between 18 and 35 years old in good health. The CDR3 runs from the conserved cysteine through the conserved F or W. The D gene is left open where the match is weak. Rows give clone size only sometimes, using once, few, many, or a class for an expanded clone.

>TRBV4-1|TRBJ2-7|NA|NA
TGCGCCAGCAGCCAGGAGACTCTGTCTTCCTACGAGCAGTACTTC
CASSQETLSSYEQYF
>TRBV28|TRBJ1-1|NA|NA
TGTGCCAGCAGTTTTGGCGCTGAAGCTTTCTTT
CASSFGAEAFF
>TRBV4-3|TRBJ2-1|NA|TRBD2
TGCGCCAGCAGCCGCCTACTACGGGGGGACAATGAGCAGTTCTTC
CASSRLLRGDNEQFF
>TRBV14|TRBJ2-7|NA|TRBD2
TGTGCCAGCAGCAATGGACTAGCCTACGAGCAGTACTTC
CASSNGLAYEQYF
>TRBV5-4|TRBJ1-2|NA|TRBD1
TGTGCCAGCAGCTTGGGGGACAGTGTTGCTAAAGGCTACACCTTC
CASSLGDSVAKGYTF
>TRBV28|TRBJ1-3|NA|NA
TGTGCCAGCAGTCCGGACATCCGAAACACCATATATTTT
CASSPDIRNTIYF
>TRBV14|TRBJ2-1|once|TRBD2
TGTGCCAGCAGCCAAGCCCTCGCGGGAGGGGACAATGAGCAGTTCTTC
CASSQALAGGDNEQFF
>TRBV7-9|TRBJ2-7|NA|TRBD2
TGTGCCAGCAGCCATAGCGGGGGATCCTACGAGCAGTACTTC
CASSHSGGSYEQYF
>TRBV19|TRBJ1-6|NA|NA
TGTGCCAGTAGACAGGGAGGCAATTCACCCCTCCACTTT
CASRQGGNSPLHF
>TRBV5-6|TRBJ2-2|NA|NA
TGTGCCAGCAGCTTGGATTCCGGGGAGCTGTTTTTT
CASSLDSGELFF
>TRBV5-5|TRBJ2-1|NA|NA
TGTGCCAGCAGCTTGGCCGGTAAGGGACTCTACAATGAGCAGTTCTTC
CASSLAGKGLYNEQFF
>TRBV7-8|TRBJ2-7|NA|NA
TGTGCCAGCAGCTTATCTGCGGGAACTACCTACGAGCAGTACTTC
CASSLSAGTTYEQYF
>TRBV7-2|TRBJ1-1|NA|NA
TGTGCCAGCAGCTTAGTCTTTGGCGGGGCCCCGAACACTGAAGCTTTCTTT
CASSLVFGGAPNTEAFF
>TRBV7-2|TRBJ2-1|NA|TRBD2
TGTGCCAGCAGCTCTCTAGCGGGAGTCAGCAATGAGCAGTTCTTC
CASSSLAGVSNEQFF
>TRBV7-4|TRBJ2-5|NA|TRBD2
TGTGCCAGCAGCTTAGGGACTAGTCAAGAAGAGACCCAGTACTTC
CASSLGTSQEETQYF
>TRBV7-9|TRBJ2-7|NA|TRBD1
TGTGCCAGCAGCTTGGGACAGGGCGAGGGCGAGCAGTACTTC
CASSLGQGEGEQYF
>TRBV4-1|TRBJ2-3|NA|TRBD2
TGCGCCAGCAGCCAAGATAGCGGGGGTTTAGCAGATACGCAGTATTTT
CASSQDSGGLADTQYF
>TRBV6-5|TRBJ2-7|NA|TRBD1
TGTGCCAGCAGCTCCGGGACAGGGATCTCCGAGCAGTACTTC
CASSSGTGISEQYF
>TRBV9|TRBJ1-6|NA|NA
TGTGCCAGCAGCGTAGCTCCCGCGAGCTCCTATAATTCACCCCTCCACTTT
CASSVAPASSYNSPLHF
>TRBV6-6|TRBJ1-2|NA|NA
TGTGCCAGCAGTCAATCCACAGGGAACTATGGCTACACCTTC
CASSQSTGNYGYTF
>TRBV11-3|TRBJ1-2|few|NA
TGTGCCAGCAGCTTAGGGGGCTATGGCTACACCTTC
CASSLGGYGYTF
>TRBV14|TRBJ2-1|NA|NA
TGTGCCAGCAGCCAGGAGGGCGAGAGAGGGGACTGGTTCTTC
CASSQEGERGDWFF
>TRBV13|TRBJ1-4|NA|TRBD1
TGTGCCAGCAGCCTCGGGACAGGCCCCTCTGCAACTAATGAAAAACTGTTTTTT
CASSLGTGPSATNEKLFF
>TRBV28|TRBJ2-5|NA|NA
TGTGCCAGCAGTTTGACTGTTTCTAGGGCGACCCAGTACTTC
CASSLTVSRATQYF
>TRBV4-2|TRBJ2-3|NA|NA
TGTGCCAGCAGCCAAGATCCGCGGAGGGAAGAGGTCTACACAGATACGCAGTATTTT
CASSQDPRREEVYTDTQYF
>TRBV9|TRBJ2-2|NA|NA
TGTGCCAGCAGCTATCCGGGGGAGCTGTTTTTT
CASSYPGELFF
>TRBV6-5|TRBJ1-6|NA|TRBD1
TGTGCCACCCGACAGGGACCATCACCCCTCCACTTT
CATRQGPSPLHF